Presented here are 15 T cell receptor beta chains from one specimen sequenced in a study of immune evolution from preneoplasia to lung adenocarcinoma. Clones were sequenced by immunoSEQ multiplex PCR, and TCRdb holds only the in-frame ones, with some missing. The table shows some 9,000 clones, with around four fifths occurring only once. Sequences were obtained from FFPE lung adenocarcinoma in situ tissue. Every receptor here comes from a person aged 70 to 85 with lung adenocarcinoma.

V usage is TRBV20-1 and J usage is TRBJ1-2; no reliable D call. Per the germline V gene, CDR1 is DFQATT and CDR2 is SNEGSKA (reference sequence). Between the trimmed V and J ends, which lost 5 bases and 9 bases, there was a span of 10 bases. This CDR3 region has 10 residues. The CDR3 nucleotides read TGCAGTGCTGCAGTGGGCCGCTACACCTTC. It yields the protein CSAAVGRYTF.

The rearrangement joins TRBV10-3 to TRBJ1-1, with TRBD1 as a possible D gene (5 bases). The V end lost 6 bases, the J end lost 4 bases, and 15 bases lay between the germline ends. This CDR3 is built from 14 residues. Germline V gene lookup returns CDR1 ENHRY and CDR2 SYGVKD. The CDR3 bases are TGTGCCATCAGGAGGGACGGGAGGGCCACTGAAGCTTTCTTT. Its protein product is CAIRRDGRATEAFF.

The chain couples TRBV28 to TRBJ2-1; D remains ambiguous. Germline V gene sequence: CDR1 MDHEN, CDR2 SYDVKM. The CDR3 contains 10 residues. Between the trimmed V and J ends, which lost 8 bases and 14 bases, there was a span of 13 bases. As DNA, the CDR3 is TGTGCCAGCTCAAGGGCTTTAAAGTTCTTC. It is translated as CASSRALKFF.

The chain couples TRBV14 to TRBJ1-1; perhaps TRBD1 as D (5 bases). The CDR3 totals 15 residues. The germline V and J ends were trimmed by 4 bases and 1 base, with 13 bases remaining between them. Germline-derived CDR1 and CDR2 are SGHDN and FVKESK. The CDR3 sequence: CASSPLGLENTEAFF. CDR3 DNA: TGTGCCAGCAGCCCCCTGGGGCTGGAGAACACTGAAGCTTTCTTT. Complete variable domain (other parts from reference TRBV14 and TRBJ1-1): EAGVTQFPSHSVIEKGQTVTLRCDPISGHDNLYWYRRVMGKEIKFLLHFVKESKQDESGMPNNRFLAERTGGTYSTLKVQPAELEDSGVYFCASSPLGLENTEAFFGQGTRLTVV.

CDR3 in DNA: TGTGCCAGCAGCATACGTAGACAGACGCTAAACTATGGCTACACCTTC. This encodes CASSIRRQTLNYGYTF. The chain is built from TRBV7-9 and TRBJ1-2; perhaps TRBD1 as D (5 bases). Germline values: CDR1 SEHNR, CDR2 FQNEAQ (reference sequence). With 5 bases removed from V and 2 bases from J, the gap between germline ends came to 18 bases. This CDR3 has 16 residues.

The gene calls are TRBV28 and TRBJ1-2; D not resolved. Germline CDR1 MDHEN, CDR2 SYDVKM. With 7 bases removed from V and 2 bases from J, the gap between germline ends came to 17 bases. CDR3 length: 15 residues. This CDR3 reads CASTEGWVGNYGYTF. The CDR3 DNA follows: TGTGCCAGCACAGAGGGTTGGGTGGGGAACTATGGCTACACCTTC.

V usage is TRBV6-5 and J usage is TRBJ2-7; a possible D gene is TRBD2 (6 bases). In germline, CDR1 is MNHEY, CDR2 SVGAGI. This CDR3 is 15 amino acids long. Deletions cut 8 bases from V and 4 bases from J, with 21 bases between. The CDR3 region is CASGKGHGGFYEQYF. CDR3 coding DNA: TGTGCCAGCGGAAAAGGCCACGGGGGTTTTTACGAGCAGTACTTC.

The genes are TRBV5-1 and TRBJ1-6; tentatively, D is TRBD1 (6 bases). The CDR3 extends over 15 amino acids. The V gene's germline CDR1 is SGHRS and CDR2 YFSETQ. Trimming took off 0 bases at V and 10 bases at J, with 14 bases between the two ends. CDR3 in amino acids: CASSLAGGSKSPLHF. CDR3 nucleotide sequence: TGCGCCAGCAGCTTGGCGGGGGGCTCCAAGTCACCCCTCCACTTT.

As regards this clone: A much larger clonotype is one base distant, so this may be a read error. The V call is TRBV11-2, the J call TRBJ1-1; perhaps TRBD1 as D (5 bases). This CDR3 region has 13 residues. Germline V gene sequence: CDR1 SGHAT, CDR2 FQNNGV. V was clipped by 5 bases and J by 1 base, with 8 bases between them. The CDR3: CASSLQENTEAFF. The CDR3 bases are TGTGCCAGCAGCCTACAGGAGAACACTGAAGCTTTCTTT. Supplemented by reference TRBV11-2 and TRBJ1-1, the full variable domain reads EAGVAQSPRYKIIEKRQSVAFWCNPISGHATLYWYQQILGQGPKLLIQFQNNGVVDDSQLPKDRFSAERLKGVDSTLKIQPAKLEDSAVYLCASSLQENTEAFFGQGTRLTVV.

V and J are TRBV2 and TRBJ1-2; possibly TRBD1 for D (5 bases). Germline loops: CDR1 SNHLY, CDR2 FYNNEI. The CDR3 runs to 14 residues. V lost 4 bases to trimming and J lost 1 base, with 10 bases between them. CDR3 nucleotides: TGTGCCAGCAGTGGAACAGGCCTTAACTATGGCTACACCTTC. This codes for CASSGTGLNYGYTF.

The chain joins TRBV14 to TRBJ1-2; D remains ambiguous. V dropped 4 bases and J dropped 4 bases, with 10 bases sitting between them. This CDR3 has 13 amino acids. CDR1 and CDR2 (germline): SGHDN, FVKESK. CDR3 sequence (DNA): TGTGCCAGCAGCCCCGCAACAAGCTATGGCTACACCTTC. Its protein product is CASSPATSYGYTF.

The chain joins TRBV5-1 to TRBJ1-6; D not certain. The germline gives CDR1 SGHRS, CDR2 YFSETQ. The CDR3 is 14 amino acids. Trimming shortened V by 0 bases and J by 5 bases, and 6 bases separated the two germline ends. CDR3 coding DNA: TGCGCCAGCAGCTTGGTTGGGGATAATTCACCCCTCCACTTT. Protein: CASSLVGDNSPLHF.

The chain employs TRBV9 and TRBJ2-7; tentatively, D is TRBD2 (6 bases). The V end lost 2 bases, the J end lost 0 bases, and 9 bases lay between the germline ends. Per germline, CDR1 SGDLS and CDR2 YYNGEE. This CDR3 comprises 14 residues. CDR3 nucleotides: TGTGCCAGCAGCGTCGGGACTCCCTCCTACGAGCAGTACTTC. Its protein product is CASSVGTPSYEQYF.

The chain recombines TRBV9 with TRBJ2-1; 9 bases fit TRBD2. Trimming cost V 0 bases and J 10 bases; bases outside gene matches: 5. Germline V gene lookup returns CDR1 SGDLS and CDR2 YYNGEE. This CDR3 region has 14 residues. The CDR3 DNA reads as TGTGCCAGCAGCGTAGGGGCGGGGGGGCGAGAGCAGTTCTTC. This sequence encodes CASSVGAGGREQFF.

Of note for this clone: A read error may account for a junction end that differs from germline. The chain uses TRBV27 and TRBJ2-1; TRBD2 agrees at 11 bases. Per germline, CDR1 MNHEY and CDR2 SMNVEV (reference sequence). This CDR3 is 15 amino acids long. CDR3 sequence (DNA): TGTGCCAGCAGCCAGGCTAGCGGGAGGATGGTGGGAAGGGTCTTC. It yields the protein CASSQASGRMVGRVF.